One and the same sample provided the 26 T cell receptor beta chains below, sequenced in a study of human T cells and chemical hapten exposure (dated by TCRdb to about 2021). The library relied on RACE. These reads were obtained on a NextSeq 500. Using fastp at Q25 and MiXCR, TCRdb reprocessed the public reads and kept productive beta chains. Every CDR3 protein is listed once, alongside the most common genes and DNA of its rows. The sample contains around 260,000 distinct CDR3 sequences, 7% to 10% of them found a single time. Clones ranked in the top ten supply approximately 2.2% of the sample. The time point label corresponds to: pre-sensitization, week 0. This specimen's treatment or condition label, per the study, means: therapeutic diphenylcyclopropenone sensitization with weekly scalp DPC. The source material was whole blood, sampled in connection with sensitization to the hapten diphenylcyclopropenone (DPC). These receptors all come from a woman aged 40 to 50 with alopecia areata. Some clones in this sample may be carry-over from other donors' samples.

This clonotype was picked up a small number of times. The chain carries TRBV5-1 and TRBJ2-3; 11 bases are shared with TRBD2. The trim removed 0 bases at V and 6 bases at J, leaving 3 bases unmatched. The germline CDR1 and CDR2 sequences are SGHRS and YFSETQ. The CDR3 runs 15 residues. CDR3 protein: CASSLALAGGDTQYF. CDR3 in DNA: TGCGCCAGCAGCTTGGCCCTAGCGGGAGGCGATACGCAGTATTTT. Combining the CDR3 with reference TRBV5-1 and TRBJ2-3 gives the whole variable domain KAGVTQTPRYLIKTRGQQVTLSCSPISGHRSVSWYQQTPGQGLQFLFEYFSETQRNKGNFPGRFSGRQFSNSRSEMNVSTLELGDSALYLCASSLALAGGDTQYFGPGTRLTVL.

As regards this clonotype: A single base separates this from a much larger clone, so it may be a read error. CDR3 coding DNA: TGTGCCAGCAGCCCAGGGGCTAGCAACACGCAGTATTTT. Its translation: CASSPGASNTQYF. The rearrangement uses TRBV7-9 and TRBJ2-3; tentative D call: TRBD1 (6 bases). CDR1 and CDR2 (germline): SEHNR, FQNEAQ (reference sequence). The V gene lost 5 bases and the J gene lost 9 bases, with 15 bases spanning the gap. This CDR3 has 13 amino acids.

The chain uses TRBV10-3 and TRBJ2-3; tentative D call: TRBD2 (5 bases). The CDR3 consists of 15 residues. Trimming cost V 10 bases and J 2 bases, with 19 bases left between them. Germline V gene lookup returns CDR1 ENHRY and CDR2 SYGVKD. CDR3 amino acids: CATSGGLAITDTQYF. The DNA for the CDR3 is TGTGCCACCAGCGGCGGCCTCGCGATCACAGATACGCAGTATTTT.

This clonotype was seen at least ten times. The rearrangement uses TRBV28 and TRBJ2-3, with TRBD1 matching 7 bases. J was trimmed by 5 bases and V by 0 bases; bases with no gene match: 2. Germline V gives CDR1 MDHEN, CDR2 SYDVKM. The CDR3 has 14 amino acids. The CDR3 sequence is CASSLWGTEDTQYF. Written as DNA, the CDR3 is TGTGCCAGCAGTTTATGGGGGACAGAAGATACGCAGTATTTT.

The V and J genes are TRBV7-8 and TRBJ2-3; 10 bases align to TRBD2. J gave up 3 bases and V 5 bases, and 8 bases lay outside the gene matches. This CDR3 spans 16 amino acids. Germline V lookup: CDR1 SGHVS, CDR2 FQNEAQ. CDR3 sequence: CASSRGLADFTDTQYF. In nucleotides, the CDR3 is TGTGCCAGCAGCCGCGGACTAGCGGACTTTACAGATACGCAGTATTTT.

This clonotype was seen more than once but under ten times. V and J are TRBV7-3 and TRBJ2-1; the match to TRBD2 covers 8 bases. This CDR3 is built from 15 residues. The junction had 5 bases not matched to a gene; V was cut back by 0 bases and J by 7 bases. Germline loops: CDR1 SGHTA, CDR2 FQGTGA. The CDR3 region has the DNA TGTGCCAGCAGCTTAACTGGCGGGAGGACGAATGAGCAGTTCTTC. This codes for CASSLTGGRTNEQFF.

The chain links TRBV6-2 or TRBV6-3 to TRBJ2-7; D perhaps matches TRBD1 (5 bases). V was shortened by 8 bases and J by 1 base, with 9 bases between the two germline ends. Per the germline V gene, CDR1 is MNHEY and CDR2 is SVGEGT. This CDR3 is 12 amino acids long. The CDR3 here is CASRTNSYEQYF. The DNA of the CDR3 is TGTGCCAGCCGGACAAATTCCTACGAGCAGTACTTC.

CDR3 sequence: CAISETPLTGGRTDTQYF. CDR3 bases: TGTGCCATCAGTGAGACCCCTCTAACGGGAGGGCGTACAGATACGCAGTATTTT. The chain joins TRBV10-3 to TRBJ2-3, with 8 positions matching TRBD2. Germline V gives CDR1 ENHRY, CDR2 SYGVKD. Trimming took 2 bases from V and 3 from J; bases not matched to a gene: 13. CDR3 size: 18 residues.

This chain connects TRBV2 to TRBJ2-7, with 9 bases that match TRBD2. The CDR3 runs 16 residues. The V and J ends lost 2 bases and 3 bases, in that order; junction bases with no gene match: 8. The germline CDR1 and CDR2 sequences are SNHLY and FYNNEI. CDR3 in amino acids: CASSEWSSTSGYEQYF. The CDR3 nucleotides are TGTGCCAGCAGTGAATGGAGCTCGACTAGCGGCTACGAGCAGTACTTC.

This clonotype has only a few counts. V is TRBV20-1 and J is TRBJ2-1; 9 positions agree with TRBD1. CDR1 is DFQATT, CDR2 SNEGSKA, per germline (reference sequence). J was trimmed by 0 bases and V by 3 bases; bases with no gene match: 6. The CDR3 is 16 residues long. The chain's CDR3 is CSASRDRDSSYNEQFF. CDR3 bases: TGCAGTGCTAGCCGGGACAGGGATAGCTCCTACAATGAGCAGTTCTTC.

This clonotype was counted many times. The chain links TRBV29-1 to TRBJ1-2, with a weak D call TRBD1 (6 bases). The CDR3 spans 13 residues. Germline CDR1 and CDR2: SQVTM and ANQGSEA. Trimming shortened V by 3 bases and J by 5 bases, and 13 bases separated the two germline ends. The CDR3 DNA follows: TGCAGCGTTGATTTGGCCAGGGGTTATGGCTACACCTTC. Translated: CSVDLARGYGYTF.

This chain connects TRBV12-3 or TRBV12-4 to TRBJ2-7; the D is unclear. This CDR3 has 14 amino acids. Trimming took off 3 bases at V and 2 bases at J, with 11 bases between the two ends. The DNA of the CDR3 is TGTGCCAGCAGTTTGTGGCAGGAAGCCTACGAGCAGTACTTC. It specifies CASSLWQEAYEQYF.

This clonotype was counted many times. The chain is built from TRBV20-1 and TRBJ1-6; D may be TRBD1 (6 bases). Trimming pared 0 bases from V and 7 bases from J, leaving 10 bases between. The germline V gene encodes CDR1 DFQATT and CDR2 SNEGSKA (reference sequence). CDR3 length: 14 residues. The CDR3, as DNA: TGCAGTGCTAGAGATAAGGGGGGAAATTCACCCCTCCACTTT. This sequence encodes CSARDKGGNSPLHF.

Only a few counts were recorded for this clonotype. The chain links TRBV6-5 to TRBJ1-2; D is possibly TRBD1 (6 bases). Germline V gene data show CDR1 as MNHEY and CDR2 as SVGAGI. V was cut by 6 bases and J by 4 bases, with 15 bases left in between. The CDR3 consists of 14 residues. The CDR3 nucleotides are TGTGCCAGCAGGGGCCACAGGGAGGCCTATGGCTACACCTTC. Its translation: CASRGHREAYGYTF.

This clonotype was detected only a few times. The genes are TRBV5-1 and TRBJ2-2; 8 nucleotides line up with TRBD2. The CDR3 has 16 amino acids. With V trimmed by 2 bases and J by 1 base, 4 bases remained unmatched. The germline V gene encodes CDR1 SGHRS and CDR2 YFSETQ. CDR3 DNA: TGCGCCAGCAGCTTTTCGCTAGCGGGGAACACCGGGGAGCTGTTTTTT. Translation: CASSFSLAGNTGELFF.

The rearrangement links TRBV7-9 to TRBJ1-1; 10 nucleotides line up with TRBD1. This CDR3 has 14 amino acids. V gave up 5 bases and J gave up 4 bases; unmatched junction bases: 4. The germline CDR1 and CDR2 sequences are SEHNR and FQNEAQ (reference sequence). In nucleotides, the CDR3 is TGTGCCAGCAGCAAGGGACAGGGGACCACTGAAGCTTTCTTT. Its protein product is CASSKGQGTTEAFF.

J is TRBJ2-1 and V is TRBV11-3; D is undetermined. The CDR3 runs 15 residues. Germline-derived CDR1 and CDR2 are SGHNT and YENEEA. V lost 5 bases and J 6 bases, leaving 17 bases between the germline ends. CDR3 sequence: CASSTRHSGTNEQFF. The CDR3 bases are TGTGCCAGCAGCACCCGACACTCCGGTACCAATGAGCAGTTCTTC.

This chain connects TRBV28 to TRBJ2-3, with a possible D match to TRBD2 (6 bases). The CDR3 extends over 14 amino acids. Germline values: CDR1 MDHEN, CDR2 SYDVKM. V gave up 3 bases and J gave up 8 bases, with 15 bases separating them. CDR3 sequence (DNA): TGTGCCAGCAGTTTGACACGGGGGTGGGGTACGCAGTATTTT. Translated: CASSLTRGWGTQYF.

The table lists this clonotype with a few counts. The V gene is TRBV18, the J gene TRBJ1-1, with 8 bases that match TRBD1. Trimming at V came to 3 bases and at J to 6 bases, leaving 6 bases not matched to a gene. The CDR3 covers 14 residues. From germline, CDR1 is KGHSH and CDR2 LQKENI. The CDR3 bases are TGTGCCAGCTCACCGGCAGGGGGCCAGGCTGAAGCTTTCTTT. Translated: CASSPAGGQAEAFF.

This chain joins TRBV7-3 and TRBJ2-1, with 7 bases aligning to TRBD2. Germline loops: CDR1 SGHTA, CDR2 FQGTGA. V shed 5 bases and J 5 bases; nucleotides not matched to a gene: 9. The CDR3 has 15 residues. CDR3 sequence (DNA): TGTGCCAGCAGCCCCGGCGGAGCGGGGAACAATGAGCAGTTCTTC. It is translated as CASSPGGAGNNEQFF.

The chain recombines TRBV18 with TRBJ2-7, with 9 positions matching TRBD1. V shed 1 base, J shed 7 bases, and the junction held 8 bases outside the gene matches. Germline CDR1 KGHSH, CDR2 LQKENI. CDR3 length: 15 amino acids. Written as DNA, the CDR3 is TGTGCCAGCTCACCACTAGAACAGGGGGCCGGGGAGCAGTACTTC. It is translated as CASSPLEQGAGEQYF.

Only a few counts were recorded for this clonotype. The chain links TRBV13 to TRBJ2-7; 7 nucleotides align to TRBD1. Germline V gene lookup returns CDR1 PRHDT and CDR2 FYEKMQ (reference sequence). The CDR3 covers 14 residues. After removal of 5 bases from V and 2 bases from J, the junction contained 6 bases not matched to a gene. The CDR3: CASSRRDSPYEQYF. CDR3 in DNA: TGTGCCAGCAGCCGCCGGGACAGTCCCTACGAGCAGTACTTC.

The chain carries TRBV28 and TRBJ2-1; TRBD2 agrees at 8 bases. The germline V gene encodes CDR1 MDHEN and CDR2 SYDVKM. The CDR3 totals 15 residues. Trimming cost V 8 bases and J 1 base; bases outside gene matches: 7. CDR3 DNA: TGTGCCAGCTCAACTAGCGGACTTTCCTACAATGAGCAGTTCTTC. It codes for CASSTSGLSYNEQFF.

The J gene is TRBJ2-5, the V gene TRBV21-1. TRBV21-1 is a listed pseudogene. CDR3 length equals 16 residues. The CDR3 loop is CASSKNCLGSTETQYF. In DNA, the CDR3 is TGTGCCAGCAGCAAAAACTGCCTTGGATCTACGGAGACCCAGTACTTC.

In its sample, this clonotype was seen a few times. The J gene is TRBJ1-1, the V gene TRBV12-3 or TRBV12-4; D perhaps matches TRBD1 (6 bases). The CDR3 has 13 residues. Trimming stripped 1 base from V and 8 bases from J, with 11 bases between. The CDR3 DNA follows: TGTGCCAGCAGTTTAGAGGGGGGGCAGGAAGCTTTCTTT. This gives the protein CASSLEGGQEAFF.

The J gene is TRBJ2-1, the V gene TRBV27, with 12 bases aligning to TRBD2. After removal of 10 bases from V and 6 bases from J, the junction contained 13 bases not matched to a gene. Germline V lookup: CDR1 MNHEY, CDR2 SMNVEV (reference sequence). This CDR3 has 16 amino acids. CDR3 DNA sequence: TGTGCCATCGATGACAGGACTAGCGGGATCCCCAATGAGCAGTTCTTC. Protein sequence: CAIDDRTSGIPNEQFF.